This is a list of T cell receptor beta chains from one sample in a study of human T cells and chemical hapten exposure. In TCRdb, the RACE reads were re-called with MiXCR into one record per CDR3 protein. The top ten clones hold over 2% of a sample with under 100,000 distinct CDR3 sequences, roughly 10% of them seen once. The sample in question was whole blood, obtained in connection with sensitization to the hapten diphenylcyclopropenone (DPC). The receptor source for this set is a woman aged 25 to 45 with alopecia areata. Some clones in this sample may be carry-over from other donors' samples. Both conserved end residues are trimmed from each CDR3.

v_gene	j_gene	CDR3aa
TRBV20-1	TRBJ2-7	SARPTGHEQY
TRBV2	TRBJ2-2	ASSEGLVLNTGELF
TRBV28	TRBJ1-5	ASSRGPQH
TRBV5-1	TRBJ1-3	ASSPSGLNSGNTIY
TRBV12-3/TRBV12-4	TRBJ1-1	ASRSWGANTEAF
TRBV7-2	TRBJ2-6	ALSRVSGANVLT
TRBV6-2/TRBV6-3	TRBJ2-2	ASSQRTSSGELF
TRBV28	TRBJ2-3	ASSLEWTSTDTQY
TRBV6-2/TRBV6-3	TRBJ2-5	ASSRGPGLPLETQY
TRBV5-6	TRBJ1-5	ASSFVGGDQPQH
TRBV12-3/TRBV12-4	TRBJ1-1	ASSPREGADTEAF
TRBV18	TRBJ1-1	ASSPKTGGSQMNTEAF
TRBV30	TRBJ2-3	AWSLGLAGLTDTQY
TRBV7-9	TRBJ2-7	ASSLLASGSYEQY
TRBV11-2	TRBJ2-5	ASSRDRETQY
TRBV29-1	TRBJ1-6	SAATTGGSPLH
TRBV20-1	TRBJ2-4	SAPIAGGQNIQY
TRBV20-1	TRBJ2-5	SAPPGSSGWETQY
TRBV19	TRBJ2-7	ASSIATDSYEQY
TRBV21-1	TRBJ2-3	ASSKAPFQRTSGNVTDTQY
TRBV6-5	TRBJ2-5	ASGTWGETQY
TRBV12-3/TRBV12-4	TRBJ2-5	ASSLRRDRQETQY
TRBV7-3	TRBJ2-3	ASSLGPRDTQY
TRBV11-2	TRBJ2-5	ASSLPPGQGTQY
TRBV27	TRBJ2-5	ASSVDRDQTQY
TRBV18	TRBJ1-5	ASSLSGGNQPQH
TRBV30	TRBJ1-1	AWRIPNTEAF
TRBV5-1	TRBJ2-5	ASSLGGGLQETQY
TRBV29-1	TRBJ2-1	SATPSGRRGEQF
TRBV29-1	TRBJ1-1	SVEAPAIRTEAF
TRBV5-1	TRBJ2-1	ASSLAPPSQGFYNEQF
TRBV20-1	TRBJ1-1	SAIDSMNTEAF
TRBV5-5	TRBJ2-7	ASSTALYYEQY
TRBV20-1	TRBJ1-5	SARSSGNQPQH
TRBV28	TRBJ2-5	PSSFAGRQETQY
TRBV28	TRBJ1-1	ASSFLAPPEAF
TRBV6-2/TRBV6-3	TRBJ1-5	ASSPFSKVQPQH
TRBV20-1	TRBJ1-5	SARDGAGNQPQH
TRBV28	TRBJ2-3	ASSAATSLKEDTQY
TRBV29-1	TRBJ2-7	SVNDIFYEQY
TRBV20-1	TRBJ1-5	SATGPNQPQH
TRBV29-1	TRBJ1-1	SVYLTDIQGFPEAF
TRBV29-1	TRBJ2-7	SVAGKGFAGQY
TRBV7-8	TRBJ2-3	ASSLEQGRSTDTQY
TRBV6-2/TRBV6-3	TRBJ1-5	ASSYGVAAPQH
TRBV5-4	TRBJ2-7	ASSPNRGLGSEQY